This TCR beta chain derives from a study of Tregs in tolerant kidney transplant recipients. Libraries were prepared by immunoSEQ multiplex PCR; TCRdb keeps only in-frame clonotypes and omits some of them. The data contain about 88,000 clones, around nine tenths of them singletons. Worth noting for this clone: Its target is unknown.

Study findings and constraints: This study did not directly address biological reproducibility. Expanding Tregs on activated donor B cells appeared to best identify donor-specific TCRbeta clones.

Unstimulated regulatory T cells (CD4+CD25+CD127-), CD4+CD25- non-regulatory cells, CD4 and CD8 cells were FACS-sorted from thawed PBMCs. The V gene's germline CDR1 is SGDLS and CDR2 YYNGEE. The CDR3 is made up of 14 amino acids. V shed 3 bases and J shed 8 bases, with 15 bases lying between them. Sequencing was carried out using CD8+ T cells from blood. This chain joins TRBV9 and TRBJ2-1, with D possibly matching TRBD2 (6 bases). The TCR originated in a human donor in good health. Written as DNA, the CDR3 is TGTGCCAGCAGCGGTCGGGACTCTCGCTATGAGCAGTTCTTC. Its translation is CASSGRDSRYEQFF.